This T cell receptor beta chain was sequenced during a study of shared clonotypes between healthy human individuals. Regarding this clone: The antigen remains undetermined.

The CDR3 runs to 13 residues. Deletions cut 0 bases from V and 10 bases from J, with 13 bases between. Germline CDR1 is SGDLS and CDR2 is YYNGEE. Genomic DNA of every subset was divided equally among multiple immunoSEQ plates. Method: immunoSEQ multiplex PCR; TCRdb's copy keeps in-frame clones and lacks some. The repertoire holds millions of clones, about 95% seen once, with roughly 1.1% in the top ten. Study outcomes and limitations: Sharing across a few donors was seen in roughly 5% of naive CD4 clonotypes. Among non-shared clonotypes, generation probabilities were lower than among those shared by all four donors. The researchers took only blood, and tissue repertoires probably look different.

The naive CD8 subset, CD45RO-negative cells positively selected for CCR7, excluded terminally differentiated effector memory CD45RA+ cells. Material: naive CD8+ T cells sorted from blood. This chain links TRBV9 with TRBJ1-1, with D possibly being TRBD1 (5 bases). The origin of this receptor is a man aged 18-30 years in good health. In nucleotides, the CDR3 is TGTGCCAGCAGCGTAGGGGGAGAAGGGGCAGCTTTCTTT. The encoded protein is CASSVGGEGAAFF.